One T cell receptor beta chain is described in this entry. Its antigen is unidentified. A CD45RO-CCR7+CD27+CD95- phenotype identified naive CD8+ T cells. This specimen comes from a study of CXCR3-negative and CXCR3-positive naive CD8 T cells. Study-wide results and caveats: The study found more hydrophobic TRB CDR3s in CXCR3-positive naive cells than in CXCR3-negative naive cells. Unlike memory cells, which differed, naive CXCR3-negative and CXCR3-positive cells had similar TRBV-TRBJ usage.

Through 5' RACE with UMI labels, the TRB cDNA libraries were prepared. TCRdb reprocessed the 5' RACE reads, keeping one entry per CDR3 protein, no DNA. The ten most abundant clones cover approximately 0.8% of a sample with 60,000 to 65,000 distinct CDR3 sequences. The germline CDR1 and CDR2 sequences are LGHNA and YSLEER. The CDR3 consists of 17 residues. The receptor was isolated from a human donor in good health. Some clones in this sample may be carry-over from other donors' samples. Material: naive CXCR3+ CD8+ T cells from blood. Subset meaning: CD45RO-CCR7+CD27+CD95- naive CD8+ T cells expressing CXCR3 (TNR3+). The chain uses TRBV4-3 and TRBJ2-3; TCRdb reports TRBD2, a call that lacks DNA to check it against. Here the CDR3 reads CASSQDREGEGTDTQYF.